A single sample is the source of the 17 T cell receptor beta chains below, sequenced in a study of OX40 agonist ivuxolimab in advanced cancers. Method: immunoSEQ multiplex PCR; TCRdb's copy keeps in-frame clones and lacks some. The repertoire holds 78,000 or so clones, with around 94% as singletons. The starting material was CD4+ or CD8+ T cells sorted from blood, obtained in a trial of the OX40 agonist ivuxolimab. The receptors originated from an adult with an advanced solid tumor such as melanoma, head and neck, liver or kidney cancer.

The chain uses TRBV6-5 and TRBJ2-7; D is unclear. In germline, CDR1 is MNHEY, CDR2 SVGAGI. This CDR3 comprises 12 residues. The ends were cut back, 6 bases at V and 5 bases at J, with 11 bases in the middle. The chain's CDR3 is CASSPTRDEQYF. CDR3 DNA: TGTGCCAGCAGCCCGACAAGGGACGAGCAGTACTTC.

V usage is TRBV6-5 and J usage is TRBJ1-2; weak D call: TRBD1 (5 bases). Trimming took off 6 bases at V and 7 bases at J, with 18 bases between the two ends. Looked up from germline, CDR1 is MNHEY and CDR2 is SVGAGI. The length of the CDR3 is 14 residues. In DNA form, the CDR3 reads TGTGCCAGCAGCCAAGGTTGGGGCGCAGGTGGCTACACCTTC. Its translation is CASSQGWGAGGYTF.

This clone is medium-sized (0.01 to 0.1%) by share. The CDR3 region is CASSSREGSYGYTF. The CDR3, as DNA: TGTGCCAGCAGCTCGAGGGAGGGTTCCTATGGCTACACCTTC. The chain has TRBV11-2 and TRBJ1-2; D is uncertain. CDR1 is SGHAT and CDR2 is FQNNGV in the germline V gene. V lost 4 bases, J lost 4 bases, and 13 bases lay in between. The CDR3 is made up of 14 amino acids.

The chain is built from TRBV6-5 and TRBJ2-7, with D possibly TRBD1 on 6 matching bases. Deletions cut 10 bases from V and 0 bases from J, with 10 bases between. The V gene's germline CDR1 is MNHEY and CDR2 SVGAGI. CDR3 length: 12 amino acids. As DNA, the CDR3 is TGTGCCATCCGGGACAACTCCTACGAGCAGTACTTC. This gives the protein CAIRDNSYEQYF.

The CDR3 loop reads CASRLGEGAGTEAFF. The CDR3 bases are TGTGCAAGTCGCTTAGGAGAGGGGGCGGGCACTGAAGCTTTCTTT. The chain links TRBV12-2 to TRBJ1-1; no check of the table's D call, TRBD1, against the DNA was made. TRBV12-2 is termed a pseudogene. The CDR3 is 15 residues long.

V usage is TRBV6-4 and J usage is TRBJ2-7, with a possible D match to TRBD2 (6 bases). The CDR3 loop spans 16 amino acids. V shed 6 bases and J shed 5 bases, with 23 bases lying between them. CDR1 is MRHNA and CDR2 is SNTAGT in the germline V gene. Here the CDR3 reads CASRNLLWGDSDEQYF. The CDR3 DNA sequence: TGTGCCAGCAGGAACCTCCTGTGGGGGGATTCAGACGAGCAGTACTTC.

The chain combines TRBV6-1 with TRBJ1-1; D remains unclear. The CDR3 totals 14 residues. Trimming stripped 4 bases from V and 3 bases from J, with 12 bases between. Looked up from germline, CDR1 is MNHNS and CDR2 is SASEGT. The CDR3: CASSVAVDYTEAFF. In nucleotides, the CDR3 is TGTGCCAGCAGTGTGGCCGTCGATTACACTGAAGCTTTCTTT.

This chain links TRBV7-9 with TRBJ2-5; D might be TRBD2 (6 bases). Per the germline V gene, CDR1 is SEHNR and CDR2 is FQNEAQ (reference sequence). CDR3 length: 15 residues. The V end lost 5 bases, the J end lost 4 bases, and 17 bases lay between the germline ends. The CDR3 DNA sequence: TGTGCCAGCAGCCCATCCGGGGGAACGGGAGAGACCCAGTACTTC. Amino acids: CASSPSGGTGETQYF.

The chain is built from TRBV5-1 and TRBJ2-1; TRBD2 aligns across 13 bases. The CDR3 covers 14 residues. CDR1 is SGHRS and CDR2 is YFSETQ in the germline V gene. V dropped 7 bases and J dropped 6; count of bases not matched to a gene: 4. The CDR3 loop is CASLRTSGGNEQFF. The DNA of the CDR3 is TGCGCCAGCCTAAGGACTAGCGGGGGCAATGAGCAGTTCTTC.

The rearrangement joins TRBV19 to TRBJ2-5, with D possibly matching TRBD2 (6 bases). There are 14 residues in the CDR3. V was clipped by 4 bases and J by 1 base, with 10 bases between them. CDR1 is LNHDA, CDR2 SQIVND, per germline (reference sequence). CDR3 sequence: CASSSGEGQETQYF. DNA for the CDR3: TGTGCCAGTAGTAGCGGGGAAGGCCAAGAGACCCAGTACTTC.

The rearrangement joins TRBV7-2 to TRBJ2-5; D uncertain. Trimming removed 5 bases from V and 5 bases from J, with 15 bases in between. The germline CDR1 and CDR2 sequences are SGHTA and FQGNSA. CDR3 size: 14 residues. CDR3 amino acids: CASSPSGPRETQYF. In nucleotides, the CDR3 is TGTGCCAGCAGCCCAAGTGGGCCGCGGGAGACCCAGTACTTC.

This clone was recorded once. This sequence joins TRBV19 and TRBJ1-1, with D perhaps TRBD1 (6 bases). The V gene lost 9 bases and the J gene lost 1 base, with 12 bases spanning the gap. There are 13 residues in the CDR3. CDR1 is LNHDA, CDR2 SQIVND, per germline (reference sequence). DNA of the CDR3: TGTGCCAGCTGCAGGGGAACGAACACTGAAGCTTTCTTT. Translation: CASCRGTNTEAFF.

The chain uses TRBV18 and TRBJ1-2, with 8 positions matching TRBD1. CDR1 is KGHSH and CDR2 is LQKENI in the germline V gene. This CDR3 has 13 residues. Trimming cost V 6 bases and J 2 bases; bases outside gene matches: 2. The CDR3 is CASSRTGNYGYTF. The DNA of the CDR3 is TGTGCCAGCTCCCGGACAGGGAACTATGGCTACACCTTC.

The chain is built from TRBV5-6 and TRBJ1-4; a weak D match, TRBD1 (6 bases). Trimming pared 4 bases from V and 7 bases from J, leaving 14 bases between. The V gene's germline CDR1 is SGHDT and CDR2 YYEEEE. The CDR3 has 14 amino acids. The CDR3 sequence is CASSPGQTGEKLFF. In DNA, the CDR3 is TGTGCCAGCAGCCCAGGACAGACGGGTGAAAAACTGTTTTTT.

This clone was seen just once. The CDR3 DNA is TGTGCCAGCAGTTTGCCTCTTACGAGAGGCTACACCTTC. Translating it yields CASSLPLTRGYTF. The chain recombines TRBV28 with TRBJ1-2, with unresolved D. Germline V CDR1 and CDR2: MDHEN, SYDVKM. This CDR3 has 13 residues. The ends were cut back, 3 bases at V and 8 bases at J, with 13 bases in the middle.

V gene TRBV13 combines with J gene TRBJ2-7; 7 positions agree with TRBD1. V shed 0 bases, J shed 5 bases, and the junction held 4 bases outside the gene matches. Germline V gene lookup returns CDR1 PRHDT and CDR2 FYEKMQ (reference sequence). CDR3 length: 14 amino acids. CDR3 bases: TGTGCCAGCAGCTTAGGAGGGGGCATCCACGAGCAGTACTTC. Encoded protein: CASSLGGGIHEQYF.

The chain carries TRBV2 and TRBJ2-3, with 8 bases lining up with TRBD2. Germline V gives CDR1 SNHLY, CDR2 FYNNEI. CDR3 length: 14 amino acids. V dropped 4 bases and J dropped 6; count of bases not matched to a gene: 6. In DNA form, the CDR3 reads TGTGCCAGCAGTGGAGGACTAGCAGCCGATACGCAGTATTTT. As protein: CASSGGLAADTQYF.